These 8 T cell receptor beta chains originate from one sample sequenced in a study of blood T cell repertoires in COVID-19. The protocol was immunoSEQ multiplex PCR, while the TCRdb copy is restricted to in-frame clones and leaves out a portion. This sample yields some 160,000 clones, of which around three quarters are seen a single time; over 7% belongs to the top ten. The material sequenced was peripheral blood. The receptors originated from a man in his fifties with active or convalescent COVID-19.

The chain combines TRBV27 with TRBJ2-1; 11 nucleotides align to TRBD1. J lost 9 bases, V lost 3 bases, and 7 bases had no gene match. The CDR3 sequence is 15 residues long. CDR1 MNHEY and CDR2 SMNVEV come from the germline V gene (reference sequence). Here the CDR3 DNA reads TGTGCCAGCAGTTTTCTCGGGACAGGGGGAAGTGAGCAGTTCTTC. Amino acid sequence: CASSFLGTGGSEQFF.

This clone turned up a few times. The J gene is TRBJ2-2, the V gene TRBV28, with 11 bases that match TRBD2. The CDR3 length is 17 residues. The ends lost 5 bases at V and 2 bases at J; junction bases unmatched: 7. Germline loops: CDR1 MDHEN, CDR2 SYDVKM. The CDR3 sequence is CASSPEGLAVNTGELFF. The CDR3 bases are TGTGCCAGCAGTCCAGAGGGACTAGCGGTTAACACCGGGGAGCTGTTTTTT.

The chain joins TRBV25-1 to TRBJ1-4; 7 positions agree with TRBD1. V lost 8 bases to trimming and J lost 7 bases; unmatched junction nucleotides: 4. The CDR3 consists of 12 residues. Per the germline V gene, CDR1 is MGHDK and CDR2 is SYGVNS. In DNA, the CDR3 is TGTGCCAGCTCCCACAGGGGTGAAAAACTGTTTTTT. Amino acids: CASSHRGEKLFF.

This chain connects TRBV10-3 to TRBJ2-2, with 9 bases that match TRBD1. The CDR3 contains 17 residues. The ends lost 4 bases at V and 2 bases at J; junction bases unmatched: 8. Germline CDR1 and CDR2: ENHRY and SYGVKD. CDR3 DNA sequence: TGTGCCATCAGTGGGGTCGGACAGGGGCGCAACACCGGGGAGCTGTTTTTT. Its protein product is CAISGVGQGRNTGELFF.

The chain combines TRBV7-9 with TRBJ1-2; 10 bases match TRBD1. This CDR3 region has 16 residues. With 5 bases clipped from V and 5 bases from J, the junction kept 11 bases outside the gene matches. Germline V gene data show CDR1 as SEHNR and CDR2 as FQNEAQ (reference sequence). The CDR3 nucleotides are TGTGCCAGCAGCCCGCGCGGGACAGGGGCCATATATGGCTACACCTTC. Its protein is CASSPRGTGAIYGYTF.

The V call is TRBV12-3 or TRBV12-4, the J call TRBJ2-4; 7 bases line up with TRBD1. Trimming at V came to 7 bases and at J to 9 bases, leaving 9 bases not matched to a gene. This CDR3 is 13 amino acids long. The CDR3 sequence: CASTKTGNGIQYF. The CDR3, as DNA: TGTGCCAGCACCAAGACAGGGAATGGCATTCAGTACTTC.

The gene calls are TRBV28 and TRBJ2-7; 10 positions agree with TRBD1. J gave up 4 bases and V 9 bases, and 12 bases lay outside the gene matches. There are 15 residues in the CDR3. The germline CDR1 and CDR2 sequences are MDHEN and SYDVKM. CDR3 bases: TGTGCCAGTCGATTTTCGGGACAGGGGATATACGAGCAGTACTTC. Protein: CASRFSGQGIYEQYF.

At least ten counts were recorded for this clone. The CDR3 region has the DNA TGTGCCAGTAGTATGACTAGCGGGAGGTACAATGAGCAGTTCTTC. Protein: CASSMTSGRYNEQFF. The chain is built from TRBV19 and TRBJ2-1, with 13 nucleotides matching TRBD2. Germline V gene lookup returns CDR1 LNHDA and CDR2 SQIVND (reference sequence). The CDR3 has 15 residues. The junction had 0 bases not matched to a gene; V was cut back by 3 bases and J by 4 bases.